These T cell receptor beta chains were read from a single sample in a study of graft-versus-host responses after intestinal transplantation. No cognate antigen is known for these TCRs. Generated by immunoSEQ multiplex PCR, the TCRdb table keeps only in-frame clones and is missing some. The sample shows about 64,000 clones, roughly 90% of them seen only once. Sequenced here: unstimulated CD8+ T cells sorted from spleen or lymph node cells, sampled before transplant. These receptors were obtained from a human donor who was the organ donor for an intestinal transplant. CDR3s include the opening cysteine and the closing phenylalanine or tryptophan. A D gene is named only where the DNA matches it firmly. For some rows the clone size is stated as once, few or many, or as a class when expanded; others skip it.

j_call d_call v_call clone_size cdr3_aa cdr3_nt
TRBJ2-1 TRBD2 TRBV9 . CASSVAASGSSYNEQFF TGTGCCAGCAGCGTAGCGGCTAGCGGGAGCTCCTACAATGAGCAGTTCTTC
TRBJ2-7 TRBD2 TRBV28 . CASSSLRGLAKAEQYF TGTGCCAGCAGTTCCCTCCGGGGACTAGCGAAGGCCGAGCAGTACTTC
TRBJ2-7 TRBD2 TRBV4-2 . CASSQVGGSSYEQYF TGTGCCAGCAGCCAAGTAGGCGGGAGCTCCTACGAGCAGTACTTC
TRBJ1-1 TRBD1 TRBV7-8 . CASSWDRGTSF TGTGCCAGCAGCTGGGACAGAGGGACCTCCTTT
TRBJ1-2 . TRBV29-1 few CSVEDRQDYGYTF TGCAGCGTTGAAGATCGACAGGACTATGGCTACACCTTC
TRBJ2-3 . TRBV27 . CASSSGSGTDTQYF TGTGCCAGCAGTTCGGGGTCAGGTACAGATACGCAGTATTTT
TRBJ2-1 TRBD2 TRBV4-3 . CASSQGGRVGLGNEQFF TGCGCCAGCAGCCAAGGTGGGAGGGTGGGCTTAGGGAATGAGCAGTTCTTC
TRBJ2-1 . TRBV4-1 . CASSQGTNQGGEQFF TGCGCCAGCAGCCAGGGGACTAACCAAGGGGGTGAGCAGTTCTTC
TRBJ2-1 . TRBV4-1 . CASSYHSEGSLYNEQFF TGCGCCAGCAGCTACCACTCGGAGGGGTCCCTCTACAATGAGCAGTTCTTC
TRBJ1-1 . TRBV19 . CASSIGTAEAFF TGTGCCAGTAGTATAGGGACAGCTGAAGCTTTCTTT
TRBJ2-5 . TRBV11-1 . CASSYTSGGQETQYF TGTGCCAGCAGCTACACATCAGGAGGACAAGAGACCCAGTACTTC
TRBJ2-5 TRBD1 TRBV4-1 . CASSHPETGEQETQYF TGCGCCAGCAGCCACCCTGAGACAGGGGAACAAGAGACCCAGTACTTC
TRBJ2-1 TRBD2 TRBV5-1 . CASSLGMGGNWNEQFF TGCGCCAGCAGCTTGGGGATGGGAGGGAATTGGAATGAGCAGTTCTTC
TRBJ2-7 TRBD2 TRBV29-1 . CSVEVAGVYYEQYF TGCAGCGTTGAAGTAGCGGGAGTATACTACGAGCAGTACTTC
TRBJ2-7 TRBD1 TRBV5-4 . CASSSGQGASYEQYF TGTGCCAGCAGCTCGGGACAGGGGGCATCCTACGAGCAGTACTTC
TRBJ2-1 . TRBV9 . CASSVRAELNEQFF TGTGCCAGCAGCGTGAGAGCGGAGCTCAATGAGCAGTTCTTC
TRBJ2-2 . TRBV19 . CASSWAGNTGELFF TGTGCCAGTAGTTGGGCGGGGAACACCGGGGAGCTGTTTTTT
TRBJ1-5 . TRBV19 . CASSTKQGRQPQHF TGTGCCAGTAGTACCAAACAGGGCCGGCAGCCCCAGCATTTT
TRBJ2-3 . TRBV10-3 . CAISEFPVSDTQYF TGTGCCATCAGTGAGTTCCCGGTGTCAGATACGCAGTATTTT
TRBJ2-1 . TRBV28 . CASSSLGEVNEQFF TGTGCCAGCAGCTCGTTAGGGGAGGTCAATGAGCAGTTCTTC
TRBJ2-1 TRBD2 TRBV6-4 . CASSGGASGSYNEQFF TGTGCCAGCAGTGGGGGGGCTAGCGGGAGCTACAATGAGCAGTTCTTC
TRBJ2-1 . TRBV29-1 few CSVDLAISSYNEQFF TGCAGCGTTGACCTAGCGATAAGCTCCTACAATGAGCAGTTCTTC
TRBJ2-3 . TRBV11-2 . CASSLVSDTQYF TGTGCCAGCAGCTTAGTATCAGATACGCAGTATTTT
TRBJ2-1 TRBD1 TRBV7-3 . CASSPEQGYNEQFF TGTGCCAGCAGCCCCGAACAGGGGTACAATGAGCAGTTCTTC
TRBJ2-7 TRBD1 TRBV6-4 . CASSDSTYRQGTSYEQYF TGTGCCAGCAGTGACTCGACCTATAGACAGGGGACATCCTACGAGCAGTACTTC
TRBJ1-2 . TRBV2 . CASKGGQFSGYTF TGTGCCAGCAAGGGGGGGCAATTCTCTGGCTACACCTTC
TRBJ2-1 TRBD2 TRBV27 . CASSLPLAGGRGNEQFF TGTGCCAGCAGTTTACCCCTAGCGGGAGGGCGTGGCAATGAGCAGTTCTTC
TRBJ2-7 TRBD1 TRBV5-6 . CASSPGQGLGEQYF TGTGCCAGCAGCCCCGGACAGGGGTTGGGCGAGCAGTACTTC
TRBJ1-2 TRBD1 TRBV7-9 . CASSKPGQGDGYTF TGTGCCAGCAGCAAACCCGGACAGGGGGATGGCTACACCTTC
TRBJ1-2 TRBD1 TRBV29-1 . CSVAWTGQVSYGYTF TGCAGCGTTGCTTGGACCGGACAGGTATCCTATGGCTACACCTTC
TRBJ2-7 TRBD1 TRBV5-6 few CASSATQGATYEQYF TGTGCCAGCAGCGCAACCCAGGGGGCGACCTACGAGCAGTACTTC
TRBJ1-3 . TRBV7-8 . CASSLNYRGVPGNTIYF TGTGCCAGCAGCTTAAATTACCGGGGGGTCCCTGGAAACACCATATATTTT
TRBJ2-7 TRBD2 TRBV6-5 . CASSRTRRSYEQYF TGTGCCAGCAGTCGGACTAGACGCTCCTACGAGCAGTACTTC
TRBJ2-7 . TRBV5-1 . CASSLDTTGLRTYEQYF TGCGCCAGCAGCTTGGATACCACGGGACTCCGAACCTACGAGCAGTACTTC
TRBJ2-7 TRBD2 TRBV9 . CASSGGLAASYEQYF TGTGCCAGCAGCGGGGGACTAGCGGCCTCCTACGAGCAGTACTTC
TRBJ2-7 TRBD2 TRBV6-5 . CASSWIAGDSYEQYF TGTGCCAGCAGTTGGATAGCGGGAGACTCCTACGAGCAGTACTTC
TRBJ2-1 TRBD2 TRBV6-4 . CASSDKGLAGPDEQFF TGTGCCAGCAGTGACAAAGGACTAGCGGGACCCGATGAGCAGTTCTTC
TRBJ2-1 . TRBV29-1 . CSVEIHPRGIYNEQFF TGCAGCGTTGAAATCCATCCCCGAGGGATTTACAATGAGCAGTTCTTC
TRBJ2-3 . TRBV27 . CASSGAAAVDTQYF TGTGCCAGCAGTGGGGCGGCAGCTGTAGATACGCAGTATTTT
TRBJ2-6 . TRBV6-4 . CASSVQGGANVLTF TGTGCCAGCAGTGTGCAGGGTGGGGCCAACGTCCTGACTTTC
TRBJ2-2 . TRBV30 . CAWRIYNTGELFF TGTGCCTGGAGGATCTATAACACCGGGGAGCTGTTTTTT
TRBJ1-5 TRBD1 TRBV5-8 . CASSLGETGGQPQHF TGTGCCAGCAGCCTGGGGGAGACAGGGGGTCAGCCCCAGCATTTT
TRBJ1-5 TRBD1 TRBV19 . CASSMFPGQGGQPQHF TGTGCCAGTAGTATGTTCCCGGGACAGGGAGGCCAGCCCCAGCATTTT
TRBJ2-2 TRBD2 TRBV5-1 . CASSFGLESTGELFF TGCGCCAGCAGCTTCGGACTAGAATCCACCGGGGAGCTGTTTTTT
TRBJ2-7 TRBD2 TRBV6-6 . CASRPLAGEQYF TGTGCCAGCAGACCACTAGCGGGCGAGCAGTACTTC
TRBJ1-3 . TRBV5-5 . CASSFPHRGFAGNTIYF TGTGCCAGCAGCTTTCCGCATCGGGGTTTTGCTGGAAACACCATATATTTT
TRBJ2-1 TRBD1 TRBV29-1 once CRAGQGGDNEQFF TGCAGGGCGGGACAGGGAGGGGACAATGAGCAGTTCTTC
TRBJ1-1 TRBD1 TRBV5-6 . CASSSIVDRGHDTEAFF TGTGCCAGCAGCTCAATTGTGGACAGGGGGCACGACACTGAAGCTTTCTTT
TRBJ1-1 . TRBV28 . CASSLDLEGRNTEAFF TGTGCCAGCAGTTTAGATCTGGAGGGCAGGAACACTGAAGCTTTCTTT
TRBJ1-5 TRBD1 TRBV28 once CASSFWQGGQPQHF TGTGCCAGCAGTTTCTGGCAGGGGGGTCAGCCCCAGCATTTT
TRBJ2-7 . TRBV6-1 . CASSPLATSYEQYF TGTGCCAGCAGTCCGTTAGCTACCTCCTACGAGCAGTACTTC
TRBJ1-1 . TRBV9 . CASSASANTEAFF TGTGCCAGCAGCGCGAGTGCGAACACTGAAGCTTTCTTT
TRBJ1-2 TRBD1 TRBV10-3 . CAISANLYRGQGYTF TGTGCCATCAGTGCTAATTTATACAGGGGGCAGGGCTACACCTTC
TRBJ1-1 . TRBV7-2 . CASSFGQGNTEAFF TGTGCCAGCAGCTTTGGGCAGGGGAACACTGAAGCTTTCTTT
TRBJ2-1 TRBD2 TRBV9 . CASSVELGASGNNEQFF TGTGCCAGCAGCGTAGAATTGGGTGCTAGCGGGAACAATGAGCAGTTCTTC